This TCR beta chain comes out of a study of CD8 T cells in ankylosing spondylitis. Study results and caveats: Reactive arthritis synovial fluid and blood previously showed some of these motif variants. The clones that were linked to disease were reported to be significantly enriched in matched synovial fluid samples from ankylosing spondylitis patients. There was a TCR beta motif, made of several highly homologous variants, that appeared characteristic of ankylosing spondylitis blood.

Generation of TCR beta libraries employed quantitative 5'-RACE incorporating molecular barcodes. TCRdb called the 5' RACE reads again in MiXCR, with one record for every CDR3 protein. The sample lists fewer than 500,000 distinct CDR3 sequences, 25% to 30% seen once, with over 0.8% in the top ten. V was clipped by 0 bases and J by 0 bases, with 9 bases between them. The CDR3 covers 15 residues. Germline-derived CDR1 and CDR2 are SGHRS and YFSETQ. This clonotype appeared a few times. What it binds is not known. This sequence joins TRBV5-1 and TRBJ1-1, with a weak D call TRBD1 (5 bases). This sequence originates from a male donor with ankylosing spondylitis. The sequenced material came from blood, either unsorted or a sorted T cell fraction (not recorded which). CDR3 nucleotide sequence: TGCGCCAGCAGCTTGGATACAGGCATGAACACTGAAGCTTTCTTT. Encoded protein: CASSLDTGMNTEAFF.